Given below is one T cell receptor beta chain in context. The protocol was immunoSEQ multiplex PCR, while the TCRdb copy is restricted to in-frame clones and leaves out a portion. Counted here are approximately 60,000 clones, around 85% occurring once; the ten biggest clones make up around 5.5%. V lost 3 bases, J lost 4 bases, and 8 bases stayed unmatched. Germline V gives CDR1 SGHTA, CDR2 FQGNSA. The CDR3 has 15 amino acids. These data are taken from a study of technical replicates of blood from a few donors. What was sequenced was PBMCs. The chain carries TRBV7-2 and TRBJ1-2; 7 positions agree with TRBD1. The sequence derives from a human donor in good health. Some clones in this sample may be carry-over from other donors' samples. CDR3: CASSLDRQGVYGYTF. The CDR3 DNA reads as TGTGCCAGCAGCTTGGATCGACAGGGTGTCTATGGCTACACCTTC. Supplemented by reference TRBV7-2 and TRBJ1-2, the full variable domain reads GAGVSQSPSNKVTEKGKDVELRCDPISGHTALYWYRQSLGQGLEFLIYFQGNSAPDKSGLPSDRFSAERTGGSVSTLTIQRTQQEDSAVYLCASSLDRQGVYGYTFGSGTRLTVV.